This TCR beta chain was observed in a study of blood T cell repertoires in COVID-19. Clones were sequenced by immunoSEQ multiplex PCR, and TCRdb holds only the in-frame ones, with some missing. The table records about 140,000 clones, more than 85% of them present only once. The CDR3 loop spans 15 amino acids. Trimming shortened V by 8 bases and J by 4 bases, and 19 bases separated the two germline ends. CDR1 KGHSH and CDR2 LQKENI come from the germline V gene. The sequence derives from a human donor in a cohort sampled during active COVID-19. V gene TRBV18 combines with J gene TRBJ2-3; D call uncertain. Material: peripheral blood. Written as DNA, the CDR3 is TGTGCCAGCGCGCACCTACGAATGGTAGCAGATACGCAGTATTTT. This translates into CASAHLRMVADTQYF.